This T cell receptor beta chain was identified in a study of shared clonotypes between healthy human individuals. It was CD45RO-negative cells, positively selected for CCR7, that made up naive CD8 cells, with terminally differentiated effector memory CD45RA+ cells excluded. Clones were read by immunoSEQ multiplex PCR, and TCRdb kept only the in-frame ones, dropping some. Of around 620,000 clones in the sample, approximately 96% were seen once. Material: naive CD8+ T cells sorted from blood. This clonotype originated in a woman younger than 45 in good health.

CDR3 nucleotides: TGTGCCATCAGCCGGGAACTTGTTACGCAGTATTTT. It encodes CAISRELVTQYF. This chain links TRBV10-3 with TRBJ2-3, with D maybe TRBD2 (5 bases). V dropped 6 bases and J dropped 8 bases, with 12 bases sitting between them. This CDR3 region has 12 residues. CDR1 and CDR2 (germline): ENHRY, SYGVKD.